Listed below are T cell receptor beta chains from one sample, sequenced in a study of metastatic and nonmetastatic thyroid tumors. TCRdb reanalyzed the PCR reads with MiXCR. The repertoire holds roughly 7,400 clones, about 19% seen once, with about 10% in the top ten. The sequenced sample was adjacent normal tissue. The receptors were sampled from a female donor with papillary thyroid cancer or a benign thyroid nodule (not recorded which). Some clones in this sample may be carry-over from other donors' samples. CDR3s include the opening cysteine and the closing phenylalanine or tryptophan. Fields, in order: D gene, clone size, J gene, V gene, CDR3 DNA, CDR3 protein. D genes are given only for firm matches. The size entry is marked missing in some rows and otherwise reads once, few, many or a size class.

d_call: TRBD2
clone_size: medium-sized
j_call: TRBJ2-2
v_call: TRBV6-1
cdr3_nt: TGTGCCACTCAGAGGACTAGCGGAACCACCGGGGAGCTGTTTTTT
cdr3_aa: CATQRTSGTTGELFF

d_call: TRBD1
clone_size: few
j_call: TRBJ1-6
v_call: TRBV6-1
cdr3_nt: TGTGCCAGCAGCCCAGGGGGCTCAGCCCTCCACTTT
cdr3_aa: CASSPGGSALHF

d_call: -
clone_size: medium-sized
j_call: TRBJ1-2
v_call: TRBV6-1
cdr3_nt: TGTGCCAGCAGTAGGGCCGTCATCGACTATGGCTACACCTTC
cdr3_aa: CASSRAVIDYGYTF

d_call: -
clone_size: many
j_call: TRBJ2-1
v_call: TRBV7-9
cdr3_nt: TGTGCCAGCCGACCCCCCGTGAACTACAATGAGCAGTTCTTC
cdr3_aa: CASRPPVNYNEQFF

d_call: -
clone_size: many
j_call: TRBJ2-5
v_call: TRBV20-1
cdr3_nt: TGCAGTGCCCGTGCAGGGCCGGAGACCCAGTACTTC
cdr3_aa: CSARAGPETQYF

d_call: -
clone_size: medium-sized
j_call: TRBJ1-1
v_call: TRBV5-1
cdr3_nt: TGCGCCAGCAGCTTGTGGCTGATGAACACTGAAGCTTTCTTT
cdr3_aa: CASSLWLMNTEAFF

d_call: TRBD1
clone_size: -
j_call: TRBJ2-7
v_call: TRBV5-1
cdr3_nt: TGCGCCAGCAGCAGCGGACAGGGTACGGGGTGGTACGAGCAGTACTTC
cdr3_aa: CASSSGQGTGWYEQYF

d_call: -
clone_size: few
j_call: TRBJ2-7
v_call: TRBV28
cdr3_nt: TGTGCCAGCAGTCATCAGGGGTTCGAGCAGTACTTC
cdr3_aa: CASSHQGFEQYF

d_call: -
clone_size: -
j_call: TRBJ2-7
v_call: TRBV5-1
cdr3_nt: TGCGCCAGCAGCTTGGCCGGGGGCTACTACGAGCAGTACTTC
cdr3_aa: CASSLAGGYYEQYF

d_call: -
clone_size: -
j_call: TRBJ1-1
v_call: TRBV20-1
cdr3_nt: TGCAGTGCCGTCCTCGGCGACACTGAGGCCTTCTTT
cdr3_aa: CSAVLGDTEAFF

d_call: TRBD1
clone_size: -
j_call: TRBJ1-6
v_call: TRBV7-3
cdr3_nt: TGTGCCAGCAGCTTCCTCAATGGACAGGGGGGTTCACCCCTCCACTTT
cdr3_aa: CASSFLNGQGGSPLHF

d_call: TRBD2
clone_size: -
j_call: TRBJ2-7
v_call: TRBV4-1
cdr3_nt: TGCGCCAGCAGCCAAAGTAACCGGGCGGGGGCCTACGAGCAGTACTTC
cdr3_aa: CASSQSNRAGAYEQYF

d_call: -
clone_size: medium-sized
j_call: TRBJ2-7
v_call: TRBV11-2
cdr3_nt: TGTGCCAGCAGCTTAGTGTACGAGCAGTACTTC
cdr3_aa: CASSLVYEQYF

d_call: -
clone_size: -
j_call: TRBJ1-5
v_call: TRBV6-1
cdr3_nt: TGTGCCAGCAGTGTTCTTGGTGGGGTCGGACAGCCCCAGCATTTT
cdr3_aa: CASSVLGGVGQPQHF

d_call: -
clone_size: -
j_call: TRBJ1-3
v_call: TRBV11-1
cdr3_nt: TGTGCCAGCAGCCCTGGATTGGGCACGGGCTCTGGAAACACCATATATTTT
cdr3_aa: CASSPGLGTGSGNTIYF

d_call: TRBD1
clone_size: -
j_call: TRBJ2-7
v_call: TRBV20-1
cdr3_nt: TGCAGTGCTAGAGGACAGGGTTACAGTAAATACGAGCAGTACTTC
cdr3_aa: CSARGQGYSKYEQYF

d_call: -
clone_size: -
j_call: TRBJ1-5
v_call: TRBV5-5
cdr3_nt: TGTGCCAGCAGCCTCACAGGGATGAGCAATCAGCCCCAGCATTTT
cdr3_aa: CASSLTGMSNQPQHF

d_call: -
clone_size: -
j_call: TRBJ1-2
v_call: TRBV20-1
cdr3_nt: TGCAGTGCTAGGGAGGAAGGAAACTATGGCTACACCTTC
cdr3_aa: CSAREEGNYGYTF

d_call: -
clone_size: few
j_call: TRBJ2-3
v_call: TRBV6-1
cdr3_nt: TGTGCCAGCAGCCAAGTCACGATCACAGATACGCAGTATTTT
cdr3_aa: CASSQVTITDTQYF

d_call: TRBD2
clone_size: medium-sized
j_call: TRBJ2-5
v_call: TRBV11-2
cdr3_nt: TGTGCCAGCAGCCTTATACCAGCGGGGGGACAAGAGACCCAGTACTTC
cdr3_aa: CASSLIPAGGQETQYF

d_call: TRBD2
clone_size: medium-sized
j_call: TRBJ2-3
v_call: TRBV7-3
cdr3_nt: TGTGCCAGCAGCTTTCTAGCGGGGGGGCCTGATACAGATACGCAGTATTTT
cdr3_aa: CASSFLAGGPDTDTQYF

d_call: -
clone_size: once
j_call: TRBJ1-2
v_call: TRBV30
cdr3_nt: TGTGCCTGGAGCCTTGGCTATGGCTACACCTTC
cdr3_aa: CAWSLGYGYTF